Detailed here is one T cell receptor (beta chain). This clonotype was detected a few times. What this receptor recognizes is not known. Per-base quality was not reported, and no clone a single base away is much larger than it. This sample is drawn from a study of spatial heterogeneity in lung cancer (dated 2019 in TCRdb). Regarding the study in general: Donors were over 60 patients with early-stage, untreated non-small cell lung cancer from the lung TRACERx cohort. Follow-up PBMC samples were sequenced whenever available, and the median time to follow-up was 2 to 3 years after resection. Beta-chain transcripts were consistently detected in greater numbers than alpha-chain transcripts, which likely reflected higher beta-chain transcript abundance. In the raw uncorrected reads, each unique combination of TCR and UMI appeared more than ten times on average. In non-small cell lung cancer, the study quantitatively compared TCR alpha and beta repertoires across several tumor regions, matched nontumor lung, and blood. Nonsynonymous mutation counts, determined by whole-exome sequencing of tumor tissue, were related to features of the TCR repertoire. At surgery, both alpha and beta chains were TCR-sequenced in 220 tumor regions, fewer than 80 matched nontumor lung samples and a few dozen PBMC samples. Study-wide conclusions, independent of this receptor: Ubiquitous expanded tumor TCRs were found in blood more often at tumor resection than at routine follow-up. Only 14 patients were included in the comparisons of baseline and follow-up blood repertoires. Additional single-cell paired TCR alpha and beta sequencing was considered necessary to confirm, at a functional level, the hypothesis that regional TCRs recognize regional mutations.

The CDR3, cysteine through phenylalanine, is 13 amino acids long. The read is trimmed to its CDR3 DNA, 39 bases read in frame from base 1. Clipping removes 5 bases from V and 11 bases from J, with 10 as the unmatched junction base count. As encoded in the germline V gene, CDR1 is MNHNS while CDR2 is SASEGT. The library was produced with 5' RACE. The sample was run on a NextSeq 500. In the TCR library protocol, a unique molecular identifier was attached to each TCR cDNA molecule so that PCR and sequencing errors could be corrected. The paper's data handling went like this. Decombinator tools were used for TCR identification, UMI-based error correction and CDR3 extraction. Expanded TCRs were defined as those above a frequency of 2 per 1,000, corresponding to the top 1% of the tumor frequency distribution. Renyi diversity was computed with the R vegan package after each repertoire had been subsampled 100 times to 5,000 TCRs. CDR3 similarity networks were built from amino acid triplet string-kernel similarity, connecting CDR3s with pairwise similarity above 0.82. The public reads were run again by TCRdb, first through fastp at Q25 and then through MiXCR, and only productive beta chains were kept. When rows share a CDR3 protein, they turn into one entry using the most common DNA and genes. TCRdb, rather than the study authors, made the V and J calls. The sample table records under 150,000 distinct CDR3 sequences; approximately 10% of these occur just once. The leading ten clones occupy approximately 24% of the sample.

This specimen's time point label, per the study, means: blood at routine non-recurrence follow-up after resection. Without any cell sorting, TCR sequencing was performed on whole RNA extracted either from tumor and nontumor lung tissue or from cryopreserved PBMC samples. A patient was chosen for TCR sequencing only when enough RNA was available from at least two tumor regions. The source of this sequence is a female donor with early-stage non-small cell lung cancer. Sample: PBMCs, taken at follow-up. The sequence links TRBV6-1 to TRBJ1-1; the central 8 bases match TRBD1. The nucleotides are TGTGCCAGCAGTCTGGACAGGGCTGCCGTGGCTTTCTTT. Its amino acids are CASSLDRAAVAFF.